These T cell receptor beta chains were read from a single sample in a study of T cell responses to AZD1222 COVID-19 vaccine. Some clones are missing from TCRdb's copy, which holds only in-frame ones; the method was immunoSEQ multiplex PCR. This repertoire shows some 180,000 clones, approximately 88% found once; its top ten account for over 1%. This specimen consisted of peripheral blood, obtained 28 days after the second AZD1222 dose. The receptors originated from an adult who received the AZD1222 COVID-19 vaccine. The CDR3 runs from the conserved cysteine through the conserved F or W. Fields, in order: J gene, D gene, clone size, V gene, CDR3 DNA, CDR3 protein. D genes are given only for firm matches. Not all rows give a size; the values are once, few, many and, for expanded clones, a class.

J gene: TRBJ1-1; D gene: NA; clone size: NA; V gene: TRBV30; CDR3 DNA: TGTGCCTGGAGTTCAGAAGGGGTTGAAGCTTTCTTT; CDR3 protein: CAWSSEGVEAFF
J gene: TRBJ1-5; D gene: NA; clone size: NA; V gene: TRBV20-1; CDR3 DNA: TGCAGTGCTAGTATCGATCCGAATCAGCCCCAGCATTTT; CDR3 protein: CSASIDPNQPQHF
J gene: TRBJ1-4; D gene: NA; clone size: NA; V gene: TRBV5-1; CDR3 DNA: TGCGCCAGCAGCTTGTGGGGGGCAACTAATGAAAAACTGTTTTTT; CDR3 protein: CASSLWGATNEKLFF
J gene: TRBJ1-1; D gene: NA; clone size: NA; V gene: TRBV10-3; CDR3 DNA: TGTGCCATCAGTGAGTCGGGCACAGGGTGGGACACTGAAGCTTTCTTT; CDR3 protein: CAISESGTGWDTEAFF
J gene: TRBJ1-3; D gene: TRBD1; clone size: NA; V gene: TRBV9; CDR3 DNA: TGTGCCAGCAGCGTAGGTGGGACAGGGAGCTCTGGAAACACCATATATTTT; CDR3 protein: CASSVGGTGSSGNTIYF
J gene: TRBJ2-7; D gene: NA; clone size: NA; V gene: TRBV27; CDR3 DNA: TGTGCCAGCAGTTGGGGGTACGAGCAGTACTTC; CDR3 protein: CASSWGYEQYF
J gene: TRBJ2-3; D gene: NA; clone size: NA; V gene: TRBV4-2; CDR3 DNA: TGTGCCAGCAGCCAAGACGTGGGCACAGATACGCAGTATTTT; CDR3 protein: CASSQDVGTDTQYF
J gene: TRBJ2-3; D gene: NA; clone size: NA; V gene: TRBV4-2; CDR3 DNA: TGTGCCAGCAGCCAAACGTGGGGGGAGGCTAGCACAGATACGCAGTATTTT; CDR3 protein: CASSQTWGEASTDTQYF
J gene: TRBJ1-2; D gene: NA; clone size: NA; V gene: TRBV4-1; CDR3 DNA: TGCGCCAGCAGCCAAAGCCCCGCCAGTGGGGATAGCTATGGCTACACCTTC; CDR3 protein: CASSQSPASGDSYGYTF
J gene: TRBJ1-3; D gene: NA; clone size: NA; V gene: TRBV30; CDR3 DNA: TGTGCCTGGAGTGTAGACTCCTGCTCTGGAAACACCATATATTTT; CDR3 protein: CAWSVDSCSGNTIYF
J gene: TRBJ1-1; D gene: NA; clone size: few; V gene: TRBV6-5; CDR3 DNA: TGTGCCAGCAGTCCCAGAGAATTCGCTGAAGCTTTCTTT; CDR3 protein: CASSPREFAEAFF
J gene: TRBJ2-3; D gene: NA; clone size: NA; V gene: TRBV6-5; CDR3 DNA: TGTGCCAGCACGGGGGAATGGGCAGATACGCAGTATTTT; CDR3 protein: CASTGEWADTQYF
J gene: TRBJ2-7; D gene: NA; clone size: NA; V gene: TRBV3-1/TRBV3-2; CDR3 DNA: TGTGCCAGCAGCCAATCAAGGGATCGCGCGCAGTACTTC; CDR3 protein: CASSQSRDRAQYF
J gene: TRBJ1-6; D gene: TRBD1; clone size: NA; V gene: TRBV9; CDR3 DNA: TGTGCCAGCAGCCTACACCGACAGGGGGATTCACCCCTCCACTTT; CDR3 protein: CASSLHRQGDSPLHF
J gene: TRBJ2-7; D gene: NA; clone size: NA; V gene: TRBV12-3/TRBV12-4; CDR3 DNA: TGTGCCAGCAGCCTTTCTCTCGTCGGCGAGCAGTACTTC; CDR3 protein: CASSLSLVGEQYF
J gene: TRBJ2-7; D gene: NA; clone size: NA; V gene: TRBV6-5; CDR3 DNA: TGTGCCAGCTCGATCGGGGGCAGGTCCTACGAGCAGTACTTC; CDR3 protein: CASSIGGRSYEQYF